This T cell receptor (beta chain) was documented in a study of shared clonotypes between healthy human individuals. The overall study: The donors, two women and three men, were aged 18 to 49. A donor's plate count was three for CD4 naive and three for CD4 memory; CD8 naive had two and CD8 memory one.

This CDR3 is 16 amino acids long. This table comes from immunoSEQ multiplex PCR, and its TCRdb copy is limited to in-frame clones, with some not included. The data hold more than 2 million clones, with approximately 95% observed a single time. The sequence came from a man in his late teens or twenties in good health. The sample consisted of naive CD4+ T cells sorted from blood. The subset is: CD45RA+ positively selected. V usage is TRBV21-1 and J usage is TRBJ2-3; TRBD1 is taken as the D call from the table, unchecked against the DNA. TRBV21-1 is deemed a pseudogene. Written as DNA, the CDR3 is TGTGCCAGCAGCAAAGCCCAGGTACTTCTCACAGATACGCAGTATTTT. This encodes CASSKAQVLLTDTQYF.